This T cell receptor beta chain stems from a study of identifying expanded T cells in peripheral blood. Study results and caveats: Clone count variance between roughly 2-week samples rose with total template count. Roughly 1.1 clones differed between technical replicates, versus about 15 and 19 over time.

Data came from immunoSEQ multiplex PCR; TCRdb stores just in-frame clones and leaves some out. The sample holds 90,000 to 95,000 clones, 88% seen once. No infections or other immune events were documented during collection. On this clone: The target antigen is unknown.

The CDR3 has 17 residues. Trimming took 6 bases from V and 4 from J, leaving 23 bases between them. CDR1 and CDR2 from the germline V gene are SGHDT and YYEEEE. The sequenced sample consisted of blood. This TCR came from a person aged 18 to 70 in good health. This chain joins TRBV5-6 and TRBJ1-5; the D gene is possibly TRBD1 (6 bases). CDR3 sequence: CASTIRGGLTSNQPQHF. CDR3 DNA sequence: TGTGCCAGCACCATTCGCGGGGGGCTTACGAGTAATCAGCCCCAGCATTTT.